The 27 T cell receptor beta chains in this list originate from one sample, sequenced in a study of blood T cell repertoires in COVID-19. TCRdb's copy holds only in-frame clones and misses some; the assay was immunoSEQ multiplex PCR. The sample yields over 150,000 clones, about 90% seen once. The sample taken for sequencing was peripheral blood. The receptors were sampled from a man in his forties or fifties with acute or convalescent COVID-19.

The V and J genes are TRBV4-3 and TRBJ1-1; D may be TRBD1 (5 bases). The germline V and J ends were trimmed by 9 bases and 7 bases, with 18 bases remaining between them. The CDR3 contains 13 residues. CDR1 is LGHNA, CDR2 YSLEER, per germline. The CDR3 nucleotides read TGCGCCAGTAGTTTTCACAGGCTCATTGAAGCTTTCTTT. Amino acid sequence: CASSFHRLIEAFF.

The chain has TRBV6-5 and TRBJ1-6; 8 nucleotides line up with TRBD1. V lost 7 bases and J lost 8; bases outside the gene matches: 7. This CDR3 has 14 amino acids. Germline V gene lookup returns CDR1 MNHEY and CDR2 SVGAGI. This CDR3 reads CASKIGRGHSPLHF. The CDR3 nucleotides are TGTGCCAGCAAAATCGGCAGGGGGCATTCACCCCTCCACTTT.

The CDR3 loop reads CASSLLGGEQFF. The CDR3 DNA reads as TGTGCCAGCAGTTTATTGGGGGGTGAGCAGTTCTTC. V is TRBV27 and J is TRBJ2-1; maybe TRBD2 (6 bases). V lost 1 base, J lost 9 bases, and 7 bases lay in between. Germline CDR1 MNHEY, CDR2 SMNVEV (reference sequence). There are 12 residues in the CDR3.

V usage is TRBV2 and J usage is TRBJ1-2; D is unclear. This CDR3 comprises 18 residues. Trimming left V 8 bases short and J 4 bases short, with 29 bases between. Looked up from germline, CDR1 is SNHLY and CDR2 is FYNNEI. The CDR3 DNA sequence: TGTGCCAGCCGATCTCAGATGACCCGGGATGTCGGTAGCTATGGCTACACCTTC. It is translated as CASRSQMTRDVGSYGYTF.

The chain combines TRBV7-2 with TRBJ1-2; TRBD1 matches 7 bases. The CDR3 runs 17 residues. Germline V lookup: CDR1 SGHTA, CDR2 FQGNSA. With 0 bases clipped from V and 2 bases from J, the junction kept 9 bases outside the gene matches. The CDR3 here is CASSLAGTASVNYGYTF. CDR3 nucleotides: TGTGCCAGCAGCTTAGCAGGGACAGCGTCCGTAAACTATGGCTACACCTTC.

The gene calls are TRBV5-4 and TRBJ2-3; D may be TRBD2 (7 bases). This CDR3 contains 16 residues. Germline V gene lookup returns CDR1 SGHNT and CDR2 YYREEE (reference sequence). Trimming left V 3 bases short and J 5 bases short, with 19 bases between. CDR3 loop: CASSWGGQTVQDTQYF. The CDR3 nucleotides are TGTGCCAGCAGCTGGGGGGGCCAGACGGTTCAAGATACGCAGTATTTT.

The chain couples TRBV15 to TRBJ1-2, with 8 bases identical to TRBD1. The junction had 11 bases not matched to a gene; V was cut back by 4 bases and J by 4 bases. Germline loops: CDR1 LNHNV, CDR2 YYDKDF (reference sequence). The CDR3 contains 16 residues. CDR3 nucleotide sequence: TGTGCCACCAGCACACTTGGGGCAGGGGGCTCCTATGGCTACACCTTC. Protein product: CATSTLGAGGSYGYTF.

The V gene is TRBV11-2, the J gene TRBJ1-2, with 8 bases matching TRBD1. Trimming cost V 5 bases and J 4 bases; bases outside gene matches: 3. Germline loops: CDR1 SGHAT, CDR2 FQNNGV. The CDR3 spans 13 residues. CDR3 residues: CASSRTGSYGYTF. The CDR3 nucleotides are TGTGCCAGCAGCCGGACAGGGTCCTATGGCTACACCTTC.

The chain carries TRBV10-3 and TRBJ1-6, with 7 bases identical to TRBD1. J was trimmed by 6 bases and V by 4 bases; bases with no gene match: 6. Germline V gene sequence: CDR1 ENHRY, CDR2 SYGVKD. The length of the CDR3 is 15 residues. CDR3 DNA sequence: TGTGCCATCAGTGGCAGACAGGGCACTAATTCACCCCTCCACTTT. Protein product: CAISGRQGTNSPLHF.

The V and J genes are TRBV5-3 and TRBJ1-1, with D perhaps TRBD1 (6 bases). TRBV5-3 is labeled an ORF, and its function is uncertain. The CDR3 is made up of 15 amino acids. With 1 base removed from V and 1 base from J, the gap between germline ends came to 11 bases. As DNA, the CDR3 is TGTGCCAGAAGCTTGACAGGGACCACGAACACTGAAGCTTTCTTT. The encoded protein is CARSLTGTTNTEAFF.

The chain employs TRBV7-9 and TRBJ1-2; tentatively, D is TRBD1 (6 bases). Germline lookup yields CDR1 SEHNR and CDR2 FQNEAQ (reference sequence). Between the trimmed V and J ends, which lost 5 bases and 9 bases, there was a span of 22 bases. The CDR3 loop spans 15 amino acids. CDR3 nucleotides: TGTGCCAGCAGCCGAGGAAACACAGGGTCAGGTAGCTACACCTTC. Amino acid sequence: CASSRGNTGSGSYTF.

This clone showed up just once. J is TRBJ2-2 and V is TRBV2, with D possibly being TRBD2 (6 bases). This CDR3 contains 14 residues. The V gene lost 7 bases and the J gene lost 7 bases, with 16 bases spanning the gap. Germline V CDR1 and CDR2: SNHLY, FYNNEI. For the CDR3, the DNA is TGTGCCAGCAAGGTAACGGGAGCTGGCGGGGAGCTGTTTTTT. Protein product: CASKVTGAGGELFF.

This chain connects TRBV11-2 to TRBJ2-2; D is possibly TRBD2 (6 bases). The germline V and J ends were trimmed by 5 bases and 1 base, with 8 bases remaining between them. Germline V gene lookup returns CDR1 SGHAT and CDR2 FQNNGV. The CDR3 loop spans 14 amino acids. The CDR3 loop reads CASSRDWNTGELFF. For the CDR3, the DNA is TGTGCCAGCAGCAGGGACTGGAACACCGGGGAGCTGTTTTTT.

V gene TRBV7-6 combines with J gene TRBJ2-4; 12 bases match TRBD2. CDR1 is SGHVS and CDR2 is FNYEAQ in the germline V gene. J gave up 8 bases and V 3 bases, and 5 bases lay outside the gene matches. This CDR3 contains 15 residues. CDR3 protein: CASSLTTSGSDIQYF. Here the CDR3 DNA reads TGTGCCAGCAGCTTGACGACTAGCGGGAGTGACATTCAGTACTTC. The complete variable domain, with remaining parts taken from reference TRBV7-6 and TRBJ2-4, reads GAGVSQSPRYKVTKRGQDVALRCDPISGHVSLYWYRQALGQGPEFLTYFNYEAQQDKSGLPNDRFSAERPEGSISTLTIQRTEQRDSAMYRCASSLTTSGSDIQYFGAGTRLSVL.

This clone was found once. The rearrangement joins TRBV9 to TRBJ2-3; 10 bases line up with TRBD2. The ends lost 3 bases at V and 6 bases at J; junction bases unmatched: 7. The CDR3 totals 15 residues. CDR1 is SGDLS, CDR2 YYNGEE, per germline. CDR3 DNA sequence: TGTGCCAGCAGCGCAAGCGGGGGGGCGGGGGATACGCAGTATTTT. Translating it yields CASSASGGAGDTQYF.

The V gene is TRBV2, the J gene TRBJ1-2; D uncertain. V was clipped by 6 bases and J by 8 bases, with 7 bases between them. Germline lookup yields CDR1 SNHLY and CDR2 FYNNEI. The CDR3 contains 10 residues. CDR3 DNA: TGTGCCAGCAGCACGGGGGGCTACACCTTC. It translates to CASSTGGYTF. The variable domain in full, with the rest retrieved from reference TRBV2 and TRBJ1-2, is EPEVTQTPSHQVTQMGQEVILRCVPISNHLYFYWYRQILGQKVEFLVSFYNNEISEKSEIFDDQFSVERPDGSNFTLKIRSTKLEDSAMYFCASSTGGYTFGSGTRLTVV.

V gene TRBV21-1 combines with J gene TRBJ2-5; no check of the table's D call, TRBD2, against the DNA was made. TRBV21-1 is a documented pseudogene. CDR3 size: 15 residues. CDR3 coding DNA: TGTGCCGCCGGGGGGTGGGAGGCGTATGCAGAGACCCAGTACTTC. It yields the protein CAAGGWEAYAETQYF.

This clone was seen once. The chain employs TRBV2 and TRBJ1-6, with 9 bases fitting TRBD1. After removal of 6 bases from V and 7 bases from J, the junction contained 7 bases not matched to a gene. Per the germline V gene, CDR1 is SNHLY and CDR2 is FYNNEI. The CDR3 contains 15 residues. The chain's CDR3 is CASRGQGGLNSPLHF. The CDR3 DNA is TGTGCCAGCAGGGGACAGGGCGGGCTCAATTCACCCCTCCACTTT. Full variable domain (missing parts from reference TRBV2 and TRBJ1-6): EPEVTQTPSHQVTQMGQEVILRCVPISNHLYFYWYRQILGQKVEFLVSFYNNEISEKSEIFDDQFSVERPDGSNFTLKIRSTKLEDSAMYFCASRGQGGLNSPLHFGNGTRLTVT.

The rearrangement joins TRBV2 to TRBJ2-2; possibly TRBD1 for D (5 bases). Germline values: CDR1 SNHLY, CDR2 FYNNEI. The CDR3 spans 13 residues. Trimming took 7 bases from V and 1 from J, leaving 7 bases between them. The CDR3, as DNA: TGTGCCAGCACCAGGGAGAACACCGGGGAGCTGTTTTTT. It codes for CASTRENTGELFF.

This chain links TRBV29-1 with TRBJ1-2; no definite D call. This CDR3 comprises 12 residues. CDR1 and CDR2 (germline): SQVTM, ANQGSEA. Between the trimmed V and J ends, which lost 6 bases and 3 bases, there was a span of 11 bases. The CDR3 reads CSVMGRDYGYTF. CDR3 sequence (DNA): TGCAGCGTAATGGGGAGAGACTATGGCTACACCTTC.

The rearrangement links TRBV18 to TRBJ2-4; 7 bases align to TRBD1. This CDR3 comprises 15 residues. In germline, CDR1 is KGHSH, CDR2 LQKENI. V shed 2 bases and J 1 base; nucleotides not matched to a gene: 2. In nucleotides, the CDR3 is TGTGCCAGCTCACCATTGACAGGGGCCAAAAACATTCAGTACTTC. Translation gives CASSPLTGAKNIQYF.

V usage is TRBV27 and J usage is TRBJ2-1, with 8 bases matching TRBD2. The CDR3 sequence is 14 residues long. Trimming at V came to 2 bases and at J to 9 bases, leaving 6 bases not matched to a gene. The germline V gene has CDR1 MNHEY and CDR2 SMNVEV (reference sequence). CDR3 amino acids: CASSLEREFGEQFF. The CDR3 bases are TGTGCCAGCAGTTTAGAGCGGGAGTTTGGTGAGCAGTTCTTC.

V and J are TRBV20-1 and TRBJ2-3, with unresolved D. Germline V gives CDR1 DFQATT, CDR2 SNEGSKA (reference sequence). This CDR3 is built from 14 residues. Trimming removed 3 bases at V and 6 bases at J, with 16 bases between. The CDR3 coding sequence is TGCAGTGCTAGTCCCCTACTCGTCCGGGATACGCAGTATTTT. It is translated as CSASPLLVRDTQYF.

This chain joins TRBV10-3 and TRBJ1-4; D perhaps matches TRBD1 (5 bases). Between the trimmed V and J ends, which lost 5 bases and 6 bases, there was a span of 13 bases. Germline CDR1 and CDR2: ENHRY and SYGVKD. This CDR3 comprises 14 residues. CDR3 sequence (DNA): TGTGCCATCAGTACCGGCAGGGAGGATGAAAAACTGTTTTTT. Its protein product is CAISTGREDEKLFF.

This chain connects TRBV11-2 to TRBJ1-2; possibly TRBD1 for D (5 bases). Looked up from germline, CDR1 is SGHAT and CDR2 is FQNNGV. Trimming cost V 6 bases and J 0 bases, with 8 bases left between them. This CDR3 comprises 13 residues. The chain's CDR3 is CASRRQSNYGYTF. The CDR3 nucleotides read TGTGCCAGCAGAAGACAGTCTAACTATGGCTACACCTTC.

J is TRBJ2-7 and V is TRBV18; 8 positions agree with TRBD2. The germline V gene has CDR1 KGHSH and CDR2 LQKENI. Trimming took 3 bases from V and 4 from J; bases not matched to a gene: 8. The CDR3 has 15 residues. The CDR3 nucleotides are TGTGCCAGCTCACCGGGACTAGGAACCCTTTACGAGCAGTACTTC. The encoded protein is CASSPGLGTLYEQYF.

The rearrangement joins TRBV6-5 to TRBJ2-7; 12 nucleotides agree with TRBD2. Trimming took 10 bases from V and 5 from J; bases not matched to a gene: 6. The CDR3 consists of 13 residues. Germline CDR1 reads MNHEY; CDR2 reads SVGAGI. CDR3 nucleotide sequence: TGTGCCACCGCGACTAGCGGGAGCAACGAGCAGTACTTC. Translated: CATATSGSNEQYF.